The sequence of this T cell receptor beta chain was determined in a study of blood T cell repertoires in COVID-19. Study at large: Samples came from the United States, Italy and Spain, spanning acute and convalescent COVID-19.

This CDR3 spans 15 amino acids. V was clipped by 2 bases and J by 5 bases, with 13 bases between them. Germline CDR1 ENHRY, CDR2 SYGVKD. TCRdb's table, derived via immunoSEQ multiplex PCR, lists solely in-frame clones and lacks some. The data contain fewer than 450,000 clones, 88% of them singletons. Sequenced material: peripheral blood. The chain recombines TRBV10-3 with TRBJ1-5; TRBD1 is a possible D gene (6 bases). The TCR was taken from a woman between 65 and 79 years old with COVID-19, enrolled during active disease. CDR3 protein: CAISERRTDDQPQHF. CDR3 DNA sequence: TGTGCCATCAGTGAGCGGAGGACAGACGATCAGCCCCAGCATTTT.